The rows below give T cell receptor beta chains drawn from one sample of a study of blood T cell dynamics during melanoma immunotherapy. Sequencing was performed with immunoSEQ multiplex PCR; in TCRdb, only in-frame clones are kept and a portion is missing. The data contain tens of thousands of clones, 87% of them singletons. Sample: blood, taken from a patient treated with checkpoint blockade. These receptor sequences come from a human donor with melanoma. The CDR3 runs from the conserved cysteine through the conserved F or W. A D gene is named only where the DNA matches it firmly. Part of the rows lack a size; the others show once, few, many or a class for expanded clones.

v_call,clone_size,d_call,j_call,cdr3_nt,cdr3_aa
TRBV4-1,NA,TRBD1,TRBJ2-7,TGCGCCAGCAGCCTGGGACAGACCTACGAGCAGTACTTC,CASSLGQTYEQYF
TRBV11-1,few,TRBD1,TRBJ1-2,TGTGCCAGCTCGACAGGGGCCAAAAACTATGGCTACACCTTC,CASSTGAKNYGYTF
TRBV2,NA,NA,TRBJ2-5,TGTGCCAGCAGTGAGGGGCGGGCCTGGGGAGAGACCCAGTACTTC,CASSEGRAWGETQYF
TRBV19,NA,NA,TRBJ2-4,TGTGCCAGTAGTATAACCGGGACGGCAAACATTCAGTACTTC,CASSITGTANIQYF
TRBV6-5,NA,NA,TRBJ2-7,TGTGCCAGCAGTTCCGGGATTTCCTACGAGCAGTACTTC,CASSSGISYEQYF
TRBV5-8,few,NA,TRBJ2-1,TGTGCCAGCAAGGTAGCGTATTCATACAATGAGCAGTTCTTC,CASKVAYSYNEQFF
TRBV29-1,NA,NA,TRBJ1-5,TGCAGCGTTGCAGAGCAGCGGAGCAATCAGCCCCAGCATTTT,CSVAEQRSNQPQHF
TRBV7-9,NA,NA,TRBJ1-5,TGTGCCAGCAGCCACCAGATCAATCAGCCCCAGCATTTT,CASSHQINQPQHF
TRBV16,NA,TRBD2,TRBJ2-7,TGTGCCAGCAGCCCCTGGGGGGGTCGCGAGCAGTACTTC,CASSPWGGREQYF
TRBV9,NA,NA,TRBJ2-3,TGTGCCAGCAGCGTAGCTAGGAGTTCTAGCACAGATACGCAGTATTTT,CASSVARSSSTDTQYF
TRBV28,NA,NA,TRBJ1-1,TGTGCCAGCCGTGGGCAGACGAACACTGAAGCTTTCTTT,CASRGQTNTEAFF
TRBV19,NA,TRBD1,TRBJ2-1,TGTGCCAGTAGTGGCGGCAGACAGGGGGCAGATGAGGAGCAGTTCTTC,CASSGGRQGADEEQFF
TRBV10-3,NA,TRBD1,TRBJ2-2,TGTGCCATCAGAGGGACAGGGGACACCGGGGAGCTGTTTTTT,CAIRGTGDTGELFF
TRBV6-1,NA,TRBD1,TRBJ2-2,TGTGCCAGCAGTGAAGGGACAGGGGACACCGGGGAGCTGTTTTTT,CASSEGTGDTGELFF
TRBV5-4,NA,NA,TRBJ2-3,TGTGCCAGCAGCTTGGCTACTAGATCGCAGTATTTT,CASSLATRSQYF
TRBV5-5,NA,NA,TRBJ1-2,TGTGCCAGCAGCTTTGTATCCAGGGACGGCTACACCTTC,CASSFVSRDGYTF
TRBV7-3,NA,NA,TRBJ2-2,TGTGCCAGCAGCTCCAGCTCCCACGGGGAGCTGTTTTTT,CASSSSSHGELFF
TRBV27,NA,TRBD1,TRBJ2-2,TGTGCCAGCAGTTTAGGGACAGGGTATGACACCGGGGAGCTGTTTTTT,CASSLGTGYDTGELFF
TRBV14,once,NA,TRBJ2-1,TGTGCCAGCAGCCAAGAGGCCGGAGTTGGTGAGCAGTTCTTC,CASSQEAGVGEQFF
TRBV13,NA,NA,TRBJ2-2,TGTGCCAGCAGCCCAGGGGTCGGGGAGCTGTTTTTT,CASSPGVGELFF
TRBV9,NA,TRBD2,TRBJ2-5,TGTGCCAGCAGCGTAGGACTAGCGGAAGAGACCCAGTACTTC,CASSVGLAEETQYF
TRBV5-1,NA,TRBD2,TRBJ2-3,TGCGCCAGCAGCTTGATGGGCGGGAGTGCAGATACGCAGTATTTT,CASSLMGGSADTQYF
TRBV4-1,NA,TRBD2,TRBJ2-7,TGCGCCAGCAGCCCCCTTAGCGGGAGGGCCTGGAACGAGCAGTACTTC,CASSPLSGRAWNEQYF
TRBV28,NA,NA,TRBJ2-7,TGTGCCAGCAGTGTCGGTCGGACCTACGAGCAGTACTTC,CASSVGRTYEQYF
TRBV11-3,NA,NA,TRBJ2-1,TGTGCCAGCAGCCATTCGGATGAGCAGTTCTTC,CASSHSDEQFF
TRBV29-1,NA,TRBD2,TRBJ2-7,TGCAGCGAGGGACTAACCTACGAGCAGTACTTC,CSEGLTYEQYF
TRBV5-6,NA,NA,TRBJ2-5,TGTGCCAGCAGCTCCCCGGGACGGCAAGAGACCCAGTACTTC,CASSSPGRQETQYF
TRBV5-1,once,NA,TRBJ1-1,TGCGCCAGCAGCGCAACAGTGAACACTGAAGCTTTCTTT,CASSATVNTEAFF
TRBV9,NA,TRBD1,TRBJ1-2,TGTGCCAGCAGCGTAGATCTTGACAGGGATGGCTACACCTTC,CASSVDLDRDGYTF
TRBV5-1,NA,TRBD1,TRBJ2-7,TGCGCCAGCAGCTGGGGAACAGGGGAATCCTACGAGCAGTACTTC,CASSWGTGESYEQYF
TRBV28,NA,NA,TRBJ1-5,TGTGCCAGCCTGAGAAATGCACAGCCCCAGCATTTT,CASLRNAQPQHF
TRBV7-6,NA,NA,TRBJ2-7,TGTGCCAGCAGCCCCCAGACAGCCTTGAGCTCCTACGAGCAGTACTTC,CASSPQTALSSYEQYF
TRBV11-1,NA,TRBD1,TRBJ1-4,TGTGCCAGCAGCCGACAGGGACTTTCAACTAATGAAAAACTGTTTTTT,CASSRQGLSTNEKLFF
TRBV2,NA,TRBD1,TRBJ1-1,TGTGCCAGCACTACAGGGGGCACTGAAGCTTTCTTT,CASTTGGTEAFF
TRBV6-5,NA,NA,TRBJ2-1,TGTGCCAGCAGTAGGACTCTGAACTCCTACAATGAGCAGTTCTTC,CASSRTLNSYNEQFF
TRBV9,NA,TRBD1,TRBJ1-1,TGTGCCAGCAGCGTAGACCCAGGGGGCGGTACTGAAGCTTTCTTT,CASSVDPGGGTEAFF
TRBV7-8,NA,NA,TRBJ2-7,TGTGCCAGCAGCATCCGACCCTACGAGCAGTACTTC,CASSIRPYEQYF
TRBV10-1,NA,NA,TRBJ2-2,TGCGCCAGCATTCTACCGAACACCGGGGAGCTGTTTTTT,CASILPNTGELFF
TRBV7-9,NA,NA,TRBJ2-1,TGTGCCAGCAACGAGGGGGGAGTCAATGAGCAGTTCTTC,CASNEGGVNEQFF
TRBV5-6,NA,NA,TRBJ1-6,TGTGCCAGCACCGCCCTCGGACAGAAATCCTATAATTCACCCCTCCACTTT,CASTALGQKSYNSPLHF
TRBV6-5,NA,TRBD1,TRBJ1-5,TGTGCCAGCAGTCGAGGGGGCGGGAATCAGCCCCAGCATTTT,CASSRGGGNQPQHF